This passage covers 2 T cell receptor beta chains from one sample sequenced in a study of blood T cell repertoires in COVID-19. Clones were sequenced by immunoSEQ multiplex PCR, and TCRdb holds only the in-frame ones, with some missing. The table lists some 150,000 clones, about four fifths of them singletons, with more than 3.5% in the top ten. Sequences were obtained from peripheral blood. The receptors were sampled from a woman aged 60 to 75 with acute or convalescent COVID-19.

The rearrangement joins TRBV5-1 to TRBJ2-1, with TRBD2 as a possible D gene (5 bases). The V end lost 3 bases, the J end lost 7 bases, and 14 bases lay between the germline ends. CDR3 size: 14 residues. Germline V lookup: CDR1 SGHRS, CDR2 YFSETQ. CDR3 nucleotides: TGCGCCAGCAGCTCAAGGACTGTCCGGAATGAGCAGTTCTTC. Translating it yields CASSSRTVRNEQFF.

The rearrangement uses TRBV11-2 and TRBJ2-1; 15 nucleotides match TRBD2. The CDR3 contains 18 residues. Looked up from germline, CDR1 is SGHAT and CDR2 is FQNNGV. V shed 4 bases, J shed 2 bases, and the junction held 6 bases outside the gene matches. The CDR3 DNA sequence: TGTGCCAGCAGCTCCGGACTAGCGGGAGGGCGTACCTACAATGAGCAGTTCTTC. It encodes CASSSGLAGGRTYNEQFF.